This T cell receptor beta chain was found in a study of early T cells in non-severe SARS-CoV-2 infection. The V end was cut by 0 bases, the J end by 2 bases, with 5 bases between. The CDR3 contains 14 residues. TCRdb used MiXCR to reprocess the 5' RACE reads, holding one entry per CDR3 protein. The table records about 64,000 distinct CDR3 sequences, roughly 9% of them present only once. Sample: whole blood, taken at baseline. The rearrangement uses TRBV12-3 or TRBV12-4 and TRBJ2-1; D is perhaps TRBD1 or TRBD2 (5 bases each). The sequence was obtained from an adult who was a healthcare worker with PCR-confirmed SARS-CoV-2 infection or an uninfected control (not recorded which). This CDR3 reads CASSLAGPYNEQFF. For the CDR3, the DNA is TGTGCCAGCAGTTTAGCGGGACCCTACAATGAGCAGTTCTTC.